One and the same sample provided the 17 T cell receptor beta chains below, sequenced in a study of identical twins. TCRdb re-analysed the 5' RACE reads in MiXCR, keeping a single row per CDR3 protein. The sample shows approximately 1.8 million distinct CDR3 sequences, less than 40% of them seen only once. The specimen was cord blood. The receptors here all came from a newborn girl in good health.

The sample holds a few counts of this clonotype. V usage is TRBV21-1 and J usage is TRBJ1-1. TRBV21-1 is a recognized pseudogene. This CDR3 contains 10 residues. As DNA, the CDR3 is TGTGCCAGCTACAACACTGAAGCTTTCTTT. Translating gives CASYNTEAFF.

This clonotype came up a few times. This chain links TRBV5-1 with TRBJ2-1, with 7 bases that match TRBD2. The end of the DNA is better explained by TRBJ2-7, so the J call may be wrong. Germline V gene data show CDR1 as SGHRS and CDR2 as YFSETQ. This CDR3 has 15 amino acids. Written as DNA, the CDR3 is TGCGCCAGCAGCTTGGCGGCTAGCGGTTACAATGAGCAGTACTTC. It specifies CASSLAASGYNEQYF.

This clonotype appeared a few times. This rearrangement joins TRBV20-1 to TRBJ1-2, with D perhaps matching TRBD1 (6 bases). Between the trimmed V and J ends, which lost 7 bases and 2 bases, there was a span of 11 bases. Germline CDR1 DFQATT, CDR2 SNEGSKA (reference sequence). The length of the CDR3 is 12 residues. Here the CDR3 reads CSGEGGNYGYTF. The CDR3 coding sequence is TGCAGTGGTGAGGGGGGGAACTATGGCTACACCTTC.

This clonotype was seen only a few times. The CDR3: CASSQDSRTGSEAFF. Written as DNA, the CDR3 is TGTGCCAGCAGCCAAGATTCCAGGACAGGGTCTGAAGCTTTCTTT. This chain connects TRBV4-2 to TRBJ1-1; TRBD1 agrees at 8 bases. Germline V gene sequence: CDR1 LGHNA, CDR2 YNFKEQ. The junction had 6 bases not matched to a gene; V was cut back by 0 bases and J by 6 bases. The CDR3 spans 15 residues.

This clonotype was seen a handful of times. V is TRBV3-1 and J is TRBJ2-6; 11 bases map to TRBD1. This CDR3 has 15 amino acids. V was clipped by 4 bases and J by 12 bases; unmatched bases: 8. CDR1 is LGHDT, CDR2 YNNKEL, per germline (reference sequence). Here the CDR3 DNA reads TGTGCCAGCAGCCCATGGACAGGGGGCCCTATCGTCCTGACTTTC. Encoded protein: CASSPWTGGPIVLTF.

V is TRBV5-1 and J is TRBJ1-1; TRBD1 agrees at 10 bases. V was clipped by 4 bases and J by 7 bases; unmatched bases: 13. Germline CDR1 SGHRS, CDR2 YFSETQ. This CDR3 contains 16 residues. The CDR3 protein is CASSPRQGAGQYEAFF. CDR3 nucleotide sequence: TGCGCCAGCAGCCCCCGACAGGGGGCGGGTCAGTATGAAGCTTTCTTT.

The rearrangement joins TRBV7-8 to TRBJ2-2; D is possibly TRBD1 or TRBD2 (5 bases each). The CDR3 has 16 residues. Germline V gene sequence: CDR1 SGHVS, CDR2 FQNEAQ. The germline V and J ends were trimmed by 2 bases and 8 bases, with 18 bases remaining between them. In nucleotides, the CDR3 is TGTGCCAGCAGCTTAAAACCGGGGTTTACAGGAGGGGAGCTGTTTTTT. It specifies CASSLKPGFTGGELFF.

This clonotype occurred a few times. The chain is built from TRBV2 and TRBJ2-1, with TRBD1 identical over 8 bases. The CDR3 runs to 16 residues. V lost 4 bases to trimming and J lost 6 bases; unmatched junction nucleotides: 11. Per the germline V gene, CDR1 is SNHLY and CDR2 is FYNNEI. The DNA for the CDR3 is TGTGCCAGCAGTGGTCTCCGGGACAGGAAGGCCAATGAGCAGTTCTTC. This sequence encodes CASSGLRDRKANEQFF.

CDR3 in amino acids: CASSTGTYYEQYF. The CDR3 bases are TGCGCCAGCAGCACCGGGACCTACTACGAGCAGTACTTC. This chain links TRBV5-1 with TRBJ2-7; possibly TRBD1 or TRBD2 for D (5 bases each). V was shortened by 4 bases and J by 3 bases, with 11 bases between the two germline ends. Germline V lookup: CDR1 SGHRS, CDR2 YFSETQ. CDR3 length: 13 amino acids.

This clonotype appeared many times. The CDR3 here is CASSQDTSYEQYF. The CDR3 bases are TGTGCCAGCAGCCAAGATACTAGCTACGAGCAGTACTTC. The V and J genes are TRBV4-2 and TRBJ2-7; possible D gene TRBD2, 5 bases. The CDR3 is 13 amino acids. Germline CDR1 is LGHNA and CDR2 is YNFKEQ. V lost 0 bases and J 3 bases, leaving 6 bases between the germline ends.

J is TRBJ2-7 and V is TRBV7-2, with TRBD2 identical over 10 bases. The DNA end lines up better with TRBJ2-5; the J call may be wrong. The germline gives CDR1 SGHTA, CDR2 FQGNSA. The CDR3 length is 15 residues. The CDR3 DNA reads TGTGCCAGCAGCTTAGCGGCAGCGGGAGGGGAGACCCAGTACTTC. As protein: CASSLAAAGGETQYF.

The chain employs TRBV4-1 and TRBJ2-1, with no clear D. Germline CDR1 and CDR2: MGHRA and YSYEKL. Between the trimmed V and J ends, which lost 5 bases and 0 bases, there was a span of 17 bases. There are 17 residues in the CDR3. The CDR3 sequence: CASSSSPTLSSYNEQFF. The CDR3 DNA reads as TGCGCCAGCAGCTCTAGTCCGACTCTGAGCTCCTACAATGAGCAGTTCTTC.

The chain couples TRBV6-6 to TRBJ1-5; D is undetermined. CDR3 length: 16 residues. Germline-derived CDR1 and CDR2 are MNHNY and SVGAGI (reference sequence). Deletions cut 5 bases from V and 2 bases from J, with 16 bases between. CDR3 amino acids: CASSPPRAGGNQPQHF. Here the CDR3 DNA reads TGTGCCAGCAGTCCTCCGAGGGCCGGGGGCAATCAGCCCCAGCATTTT.

This clonotype was recorded a few times. This chain connects TRBV20-1 to TRBJ2-7; no clear D gene. Trimming shortened V by 6 bases and J by 4 bases, and 7 bases separated the two germline ends. The CDR3 totals 10 residues. Germline values: CDR1 DFQATT, CDR2 SNEGSKA (reference sequence). CDR3 bases: TGCAGTGCCCAGGAATACGAGCAGTACTTC. Translation gives CSAQEYEQYF.

This chain joins TRBV11-2 and TRBJ1-4, with no clear D. V lost 0 bases, J lost 7 bases, and 6 bases lay in between. CDR1 SGHAT and CDR2 FQNNGV come from the germline V gene. The CDR3 is 13 residues long. CDR3: CASSLDLSEKLFF. CDR3 bases: TGTGCCAGCAGCTTAGATTTGAGTGAAAAACTGTTTTTT.

Only a few counts were recorded for this clonotype. The V call is TRBV6-1, the J call TRBJ2-1; D gene unclear. Deletions cut 6 bases from V and 1 base from J, with 16 bases between. The CDR3 is made up of 16 amino acids. Germline-derived CDR1 and CDR2 are MNHNS and SASEGT. DNA of the CDR3: TGTGCCAGCAGCCTAGTCCCGCGAAATTCCTACAATGAGCAGTTCTTC. The encoded protein is CASSLVPRNSYNEQFF.

The chain combines TRBV5-4 with TRBJ1-1, with D perhaps TRBD1 (6 bases). The CDR3 is made up of 16 amino acids. Germline V gene sequence: CDR1 SGHNT, CDR2 YYREEE (reference sequence). V dropped 3 bases and J dropped 1 base, with 16 bases sitting between them. The CDR3 reads CASSSLWTEANTEAFF. The CDR3 bases are TGTGCCAGCAGCTCATTGTGGACAGAGGCGAACACTGAAGCTTTCTTT.